This record looks at one T cell receptor (beta chain) sequence and its context. The antigen this receptor binds is unknown. The sample holds no much larger clone one base away, and base qualities are not on file. Sample time point, as interpreted from the label and publication: baseline before first vaccination. Vaccinee samples came from UK trials COV001 and COV002, including a single-blind randomized controlled phase 2/3 trial of AZD1222 (ChAdOx1 nCoV-19) in healthy adults. For TCRbeta chain sequencing, PBMC samples from trial participants were taken at day 0 and at day 28 after the second dose. The CDR3 regions of human TCRbeta chains were subjected to immunosequencing. For the original study's pipeline: TCRs in the repertoires were matched against a reference library of SARS-CoV-2-specific TCRs that had been generated with the MIRA antigen-specificity platform. Breadth meant the fraction of unique TCRs that were SARS-CoV-2-associated, whereas depth meant the fraction of total T cells that were SARS-CoV-2-associated. Each spike-specific TCR was assigned to its reactive spike region and to a CD4 or CD8 class using the MIRA data. Log10-transformed breadth and depth values were compared by one-way ANOVA with Sidak's multiple comparisons tests. Sourced from immuneACCESS, this table was stored by TCRdb with only in-frame sequences that have V and J called. A share of the clones is absent; for the studies checked, an unresolved V gene accounts for under half, and the remainder has no known explanation. V and J calls and clone size follow that table, whereas D and trimming were derived from the DNA. The sample data list approximately 160,000 clones, and approximately 90% of these were observed just once. The ten largest clonotypes hold roughly 2.5% of the sample.

From the cysteine through the phenylalanine, the CDR3 covers 14 amino acids. Only the CDR3 part of the read is kept: 42 bases, read in frame from the first base. CDR1 SGHTA and CDR2 FQGNSA are derived from the germline V gene. V loses 4 bases of germline sequence and J loses 5 bases, and the interval between the two ends is 14 bases. This sample stems from a study of T cell responses to AZD1222 COVID-19 vaccine (TCRdb year 2021). About the investigation overall: AZD1222 recipients with second doses at about 4 weeks or about 12 weeks were pooled, because spike-specific TCR depth and breadth did not differ between schedules. TCR sequencing covered some 240 trial participants: some 210 given two doses of AZD1222 and about 26 given two doses of MenACWY control vaccine. Trial participants were enrolled by age into subgroups of 18-55, 56-69 and 70-plus years, and 148, 28 and 57 TCR-sequenced participants, respectively, were included in these subgroups. Overall study results and their limits: Conclusions about previously exposed vaccinees are limited because only six or seven AZD1222 recipients were SARS-CoV-2 seropositive at baseline. Participants were mostly white British, with more females than males. The authors suggested clonal diversity may have been underestimated. Spike-specific TCR breadth and depth rose significantly after two AZD1222 doses compared with day 0 and with MenACWY recipients. No day 14 peak-response samples were available, so repertoires were characterized only after the peak T cell response. Reportedly, close to half of the unique spike-specific TCRs recognized epitopes lying outside the regions that are mutated in the B.1.351 and B.1.1.7 variants. CD4 TCRs associated with the vaccine covered the entire spike protein, and the dominant responses were in regions 160-218 and 743-854. In the small 56-69-year group, the increase in depth fell short of significance, most likely because of low power.

The source was peripheral blood, collected on day 0 of AZD1222 vaccination. The chain links TRBV7-2 with TRBJ1-2; the D gene is perhaps TRBD1, from 5 matching bases. The sequence came from an adult in good health. CDR3 region: CASSSRGPWYGYTF. The nucleotide sequence is TGTGCCAGCAGCTCCCGGGGACCGTGGTATGGCTACACCTTC. Reference TRBV7-2 and TRBJ1-2 proteins supply the regions before and after the CDR3; the full variable domain is: GAGVSQSPSNKVTEKGKDVELRCDPISGHTALYWYRQSLGQGLEFLIYFQGNSAPDKSGLPSDRFSAERTGGSVSTLTIQRTQQEDSAVYLCASSSRGPWYGYTFGSGTRLTVV.